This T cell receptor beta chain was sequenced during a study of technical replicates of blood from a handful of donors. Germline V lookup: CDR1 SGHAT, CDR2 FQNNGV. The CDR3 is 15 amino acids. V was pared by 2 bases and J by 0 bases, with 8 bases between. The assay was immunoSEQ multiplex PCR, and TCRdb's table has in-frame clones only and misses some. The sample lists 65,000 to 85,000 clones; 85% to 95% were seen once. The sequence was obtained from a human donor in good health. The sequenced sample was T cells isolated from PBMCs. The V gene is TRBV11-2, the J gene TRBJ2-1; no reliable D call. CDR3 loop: CASSLIRSSYNEQFF. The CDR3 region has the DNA TGTGCCAGCAGCTTAATTAGGAGCTCCTACAATGAGCAGTTCTTC.